The rows below give T cell receptor beta chains drawn from one sample of a study of T cell responses to AZD1222 COVID-19 vaccine. Sequencing used immunoSEQ multiplex PCR; TCRdb keeps in-frame clones, though not all of them. Seen here are approximately 160,000 clones, 92% observed once, and the top ten hold around 0.98%. The sequencing here drew on peripheral blood, taken 28 days after the second AZD1222 dose. The origin of the receptors is an adult who received the AZD1222 COVID-19 vaccine. CDR3s include the opening cysteine and the closing phenylalanine or tryptophan. D genes are given only for firm matches. Clone size is not always given. Where it is, it says once, few, many or a class for expanded clones.

v_call	clone_size	j_call	d_call	cdr3_nt	cdr3_aa
TRBV12-3/TRBV12-4	NA	TRBJ2-5	NA	TGTGCCAGCAAATCCCGGTACCAAGAGACCCAGTACTTC	CASKSRYQETQYF
TRBV6-5	once	TRBJ2-6	NA	TGTGCCAGCAGCCCAGTCAGCTCTGGGGCCAACGTCCTGACTTTC	CASSPVSSGANVLTF
TRBV7-3	NA	TRBJ2-5	NA	TGTGCCAGCAGCTTAACGGGGGGACCTCAAGAGACCCAGTACTTC	CASSLTGGPQETQYF
TRBV19	NA	TRBJ1-2	TRBD1	TGTGCCAGTAGTAGCGCGGGACAGGCAAGACCGAACTATGGCTACACCTTC	CASSSAGQARPNYGYTF
TRBV9	NA	TRBJ1-6	NA	TGTGCCAGCAGCGTAGGGCGCAGGGAGGCCCTCCACTTT	CASSVGRREALHF
TRBV7-6	NA	TRBJ1-3	NA	TGTGCCAGCAGCTCCGTACCGGTTTACTCTGGAAACACCATATATTTT	CASSSVPVYSGNTIYF
TRBV5-1	NA	TRBJ1-3	NA	TGCGCCAGCAGCTTGACCCTCTCTGGAAACACCATATATTTT	CASSLTLSGNTIYF
TRBV7-9	NA	TRBJ1-4	NA	TGTGCCAGCAGCTTGGTACAGGGATCCGAAAAACTGTTTTTT	CASSLVQGSEKLFF
TRBV3-1/TRBV3-2	NA	TRBJ1-1	NA	TGTGCCAGCAGCCAAGCTGGGCCGGGCACTGAAGCTTTCTTT	CASSQAGPGTEAFF
TRBV10-3	NA	TRBJ1-5	NA	TGTGCCATCAGTGGGTCCCCGGATCAGCCCCAGCATTTT	CAISGSPDQPQHF
TRBV6-5	NA	TRBJ1-1	TRBD1	TGTGCCAGCAGTTACTCGATTGAGGGGGCTAACACTGAAGCTTTCTTT	CASSYSIEGANTEAFF
TRBV19	NA	TRBJ1-3	NA	TGTGCCAGTAGCCCCTTAGGAGGGCACTCTGGAAACACCATATATTTT	CASSPLGGHSGNTIYF
TRBV5-1	NA	TRBJ1-6	NA	TGCGCCAGCAGCTTTGTGGGGAAAAATTCACCCCTCCACTTT	CASSFVGKNSPLHF
TRBV11-2	NA	TRBJ2-5	TRBD2	TGTGCCAGCAGCGCGGGGGGGTACCAAGAGACCCAGTACTTC	CASSAGGYQETQYF
TRBV28	NA	TRBJ1-2	TRBD1	TGTGCCAGCAGCAGCCAGGGGGGGAACTATGGCTACACCTTC	CASSSQGGNYGYTF
TRBV6-5	NA	TRBJ2-1	TRBD1	TGTGCCAGCAGTTACTCGACGGGGACAGGGGGCGGTCGGCAGTTCTTC	CASSYSTGTGGGRQFF
TRBV10-3	NA	TRBJ2-7	NA	TGTGCCATCGGCACATACGGGGACGAGCAGTACTTC	CAIGTYGDEQYF
TRBV9	NA	TRBJ2-1	TRBD2	TGTGCCAGCAGCCCTGGGACTAGGGGTACATACAATGAGCAGTTCTTC	CASSPGTRGTYNEQFF
TRBV5-1	NA	TRBJ2-5	NA	TGCGCCAGCAGCTTCTCTCCACAAGATCAAGAGACCCAGTACTTC	CASSFSPQDQETQYF
TRBV5-1	NA	TRBJ1-6	NA	TGCGCCAGCAGCTTGGCCGGGCAGGTTAATTCACCCCTCCACTTT	CASSLAGQVNSPLHF
TRBV9	NA	TRBJ1-3	TRBD1	TGTGCCAGCAGCATCAGACAGGGAGACTCTGGAAACACCATATATTTT	CASSIRQGDSGNTIYF
TRBV28	NA	TRBJ1-3	NA	TGTGCCAGCAGTACTGGACCGATACTCTCTGGAAACACCATATATTTT	CASSTGPILSGNTIYF
TRBV6-5	NA	TRBJ1-1	NA	TGTGCCAGCTCGCGAGGGCAGGGATGGACTGAAGCTTTCTTT	CASSRGQGWTEAFF
TRBV3-1/TRBV3-2	NA	TRBJ2-1	TRBD2	TGTGCCAGCAGCCTATCACTAGCGGGGGTGGAGGTGCAGTTCTTC	CASSLSLAGVEVQFF
TRBV6-5	NA	TRBJ1-5	TRBD1	TGTGCCAGCAGTGACTCAGGGGGAGGTCAGCCCCAGCATTTT	CASSDSGGGQPQHF
TRBV2	NA	TRBJ1-2	NA	TGTGCCAGCAGCCCAGGGATGGGGGGCTACACCTTC	CASSPGMGGYTF
TRBV6-5	NA	TRBJ1-1	NA	TGTGCCAGCAGTTCGGACCGTTCGAACACTGAAGCTTTCTTT	CASSSDRSNTEAFF
TRBV2	NA	TRBJ1-2	TRBD1	TGTGCCAGCAGTCCCGGGACAGGGGACTATGGCTACACCTTC	CASSPGTGDYGYTF
TRBV3-1/TRBV3-2	NA	TRBJ1-2	NA	TGTGCCAGCAGCCGAGACCCGGGACACATAATGGGCTACACCTTC	CASSRDPGHIMGYTF
TRBV27	NA	TRBJ1-6	TRBD1	TGTGCCAGCACCTTCTTGGGACAGGGGAATTCACCCCTCCACTTT	CASTFLGQGNSPLHF
TRBV4-1	NA	TRBJ2-1	NA	TGCGCCAGCAGCTCGGGACCAGAAGGAGGCAATGAGCAGTTCTTC	CASSSGPEGGNEQFF
TRBV9	NA	TRBJ2-3	NA	TGTGCCAGCAGCGTCCCCCCGGACAGTAGCACAGATACGCAGTATTTT	CASSVPPDSSTDTQYF
TRBV7-8	NA	TRBJ2-7	NA	TGTGCCAGCAGCTTCCGAACAGGACTCGGTGAGCAGTACTTC	CASSFRTGLGEQYF
TRBV3-1/TRBV3-2	NA	TRBJ1-2	TRBD1	TGTGCCAGCAGCCCGGGACAGGGGGTCGAAAGCGATGGCTACACCTTC	CASSPGQGVESDGYTF
TRBV5-8	NA	TRBJ1-3	NA	TGTGCCAGCAGCTTGTGGGCTCATAGGGAATATTTT	CASSLWAHREYF
TRBV6-5	NA	TRBJ1-6	NA	TGTGCCAGCACAGGAAGCTCCTATAATTCACCCCTCCACTTT	CASTGSSYNSPLHF
TRBV6-5	NA	TRBJ2-7	NA	TGTGCCAGCATCGTAGATAGTAGCTCCTACGAGCAGTACTTC	CASIVDSSSYEQYF
TRBV3-1/TRBV3-2	NA	TRBJ2-5	TRBD2	TGTGCCAGCAGCTCTAGCGGGGAGGGGACCCAGTACTTC	CASSSSGEGTQYF